This passage covers 29 T cell receptor beta chains from one sample sequenced in a study of OX40 agonist ivuxolimab in advanced cancers. Some clones are missing from TCRdb's copy, which holds only in-frame ones; the method was immunoSEQ multiplex PCR. The data hold approximately 32,000 clones, with roughly nine tenths observed a single time. The sequencing here drew on CD4+ or CD8+ T cells sorted from blood, taken in a trial of the OX40 agonist ivuxolimab. These receptors were obtained from an adult with an advanced solid tumor such as melanoma, head and neck, liver or kidney cancer.

This clone was counted a few times. The chain joins TRBV7-8 to TRBJ1-5, with D perhaps matching TRBD1 (6 bases). This CDR3 contains 14 residues. Deletions cut 5 bases from V and 9 bases from J, with 17 bases between. Germline loops: CDR1 SGHVS, CDR2 FQNEAQ. Written as DNA, the CDR3 is TGTGCCAGCAGCGCACAACAGGGTTTTCGGCCCCAGCATTTT. Protein sequence: CASSAQQGFRPQHF.

The chain recombines TRBV7-9 with TRBJ2-5; perhaps TRBD2 as D (8 bases). V gave up 3 bases and J gave up 2 bases, with 22 bases separating them. Per germline, CDR1 SEHNR and CDR2 FQNEAQ (reference sequence). This CDR3 is built from 18 residues. The CDR3 loop is CASSFRGSGGELQETQYF. CDR3 bases: TGTGCCAGCAGCTTCAGGGGGAGCGGGGGTGAGCTACAAGAGACCCAGTACTTC.

This sequence joins TRBV7-9 and TRBJ2-5; tentatively, D is TRBD1 (5 bases). The DNA end favors TRBJ2-7, so the J call may be wrong. The CDR3 length is 14 residues. The germline V gene encodes CDR1 SEHNR and CDR2 FQNEAQ (reference sequence). The CDR3 bases are TGTGCCAGCAGCTCTATGACAGATGCCTACGAGCAGTACTTC. Amino acids: CASSSMTDAYEQYF.

The gene calls are TRBV27 and TRBJ1-2, with a tentative D call TRBD1 (5 bases). Between the trimmed V and J ends, which lost 5 bases and 4 bases, there was a span of 17 bases. The CDR3 sequence is 15 residues long. CDR1 is MNHEY and CDR2 is SMNVEV in the germline V gene (reference sequence). CDR3 sequence reads: CASSERGGGGYGYTF. The CDR3 DNA sequence: TGTGCCAGCAGTGAGAGGGGTGGGGGTGGCTATGGCTACACCTTC.

J is TRBJ1-2 and V is TRBV29-1; 12 positions match TRBD1. The CDR3 is 15 residues long. In germline, CDR1 is SQVTM, CDR2 ANQGSEA. The trim removed 4 bases at V and 3 bases at J, leaving 6 bases unmatched. DNA for the CDR3: TGCAGCGTTGTAAGGGGACAGGGGGCTGACTATGGCTACACCTTC. This encodes CSVVRGQGADYGYTF.

The chain is built from TRBV5-5 and TRBJ2-5; no clear D. Germline values: CDR1 SGHKS, CDR2 YYEKEE (reference sequence). Deletions cut 4 bases from V and 0 bases from J, with 16 bases between. The CDR3 is made up of 16 amino acids. The CDR3 sequence is CASSLHREIYQETQYF. DNA of the CDR3: TGTGCCAGCAGCCTCCATCGCGAAATTTACCAAGAGACCCAGTACTTC.

This clone was picked up one time. The chain carries TRBV25-1 and TRBJ1-4; D unresolved. V was trimmed by 1 base and J by 1 base, leaving 7 bases between them. The CDR3 has 15 amino acids. Germline loops: CDR1 MGHDK, CDR2 SYGVNS. The CDR3 is CASSEFGRTNEKLFF. In DNA form, the CDR3 reads TGTGCCAGCAGTGAATTCGGCAGAACTAATGAAAAACTGTTTTTT.

The chain uses TRBV9 and TRBJ1-3; TRBD1 agrees at 8 bases. Germline assignment: CDR1 SGDLS and CDR2 YYNGEE. The CDR3 covers 15 residues. Trimming removed 3 bases from V and 4 bases from J; junction bases left unmatched: 6. The CDR3, as DNA: TGTGCCAGCAGCGGGCAGGGGGCGGCAGGAAACACCATATATTTT. Its translation: CASSGQGAAGNTIYF. The full variable domain, completed using reference TRBV9 and TRBJ1-3, is DSGVTQTPKHLITATGQRVTLRCSPRSGDLSVYWYQQSLDQGLQFLIQYYNGEERAKGNILERFSAQQFPDLHSELNLSSLELGDSALYFCASSGQGAAGNTIYFGEGSWLTVV.

The chain joins TRBV2 to TRBJ2-1, with a tentative D call TRBD2 (6 bases). Trimming left V 4 bases short and J 5 bases short, with 12 bases between. The CDR3 extends over 14 amino acids. Germline-derived CDR1 and CDR2 are SNHLY and FYNNEI. CDR3 protein: CASSGGLTDNEQFF. CDR3 DNA sequence: TGTGCCAGCAGTGGGGGACTCACCGACAATGAGCAGTTCTTC.

By share of the sample, this clone is medium-sized. This sequence joins TRBV25-1 and TRBJ1-2; D unclear. CDR3 length: 14 amino acids. Trimming removed 0 bases at V and 4 bases at J, with 9 bases between. Germline CDR1 is MGHDK and CDR2 is SYGVNS. The CDR3 DNA follows: TGTGCCAGCAGTGAATATGAGGGCGCCTATGGCTACACCTTC. Translated: CASSEYEGAYGYTF.

The J gene is TRBJ2-1, the V gene TRBV2; TRBD2 agrees at 9 bases. Germline V gene data show CDR1 as SNHLY and CDR2 as FYNNEI. The CDR3 runs to 17 residues. V lost 1 base and J lost 1; bases outside the gene matches: 5. This CDR3 is CASSEDVSGGSYNEQFF. Written as DNA, the CDR3 is TGTGCCAGCAGTGAAGATGTGAGCGGGGGGTCCTACAATGAGCAGTTCTTC.

This chain uses TRBV6-1 with TRBJ2-7, with D maybe TRBD1 (7 bases). CDR3 length: 17 residues. V shed 3 bases and J shed 1 base, with 19 bases lying between them. CDR1 and CDR2 from the germline V gene are MNHNS and SASEGT. In nucleotides, the CDR3 is TGTGCCAGCAGTGACCTCGGGGGACAGATATTTTCCTACGAGCAGTACTTC. Translating it yields CASSDLGGQIFSYEQYF.

V is TRBV27 and J is TRBJ1-5; D possibly corresponds to TRBD1 (6 bases). V was shortened by 6 bases and J by 5 bases, with 14 bases between the two germline ends. Germline CDR1 reads MNHEY; CDR2 reads SMNVEV (reference sequence). This CDR3 is built from 14 residues. The CDR3 loop reads CASSLHRDHQPQHF. CDR3 DNA sequence: TGTGCCAGCAGCTTACACAGGGATCATCAGCCCCAGCATTTT.

Regarding this clone: This same CDR3 is encoded by further DNA sequences in the sample. The chain employs TRBV7-9 and TRBJ2-5, with D unclear. Per the germline V gene, CDR1 is SEHNR and CDR2 is FQNEAQ (reference sequence). This CDR3 has 13 amino acids. Between the trimmed V and J ends, which lost 5 bases and 5 bases, there was a span of 12 bases. CDR3 nucleotide sequence: TGTGCCAGCAGCCTCGGTGGGGTTGAGACCCAGTACTTC. Its protein is CASSLGGVETQYF. Variable domain in full (rest from reference TRBV7-9 and TRBJ2-5): DTGVSQNPRHKITKRGQNVTFRCDPISEHNRLYWYRQTLGQGPEFLTYFQNEAQLEKSRLLSDRFSAERPKGSFSTLEIQRTEQGDSAMYLCASSLGGVETQYFGPGTRLLVL.

The V gene is TRBV6-5, the J gene TRBJ2-1, with TRBD2 as a possible D gene (6 bases). Trimming took 2 bases from V and 6 from J, leaving 11 bases between them. Germline V lookup: CDR1 MNHEY, CDR2 SVGAGI. This CDR3 contains 14 residues. CDR3 sequence: CASSYDSSGNEQFF. In DNA form, the CDR3 reads TGTGCCAGCAGTTACGATAGTAGCGGCAATGAGCAGTTCTTC.

This chain links TRBV30 with TRBJ2-7; TRBD2 might be the D (5 bases). Germline CDR1 and CDR2: GTSNPN and SVGIG (reference sequence). This CDR3 contains 14 residues. Trimming removed 5 bases at V and 3 bases at J, with 17 bases between. The CDR3 sequence: CAWDWGASGYEQYF. The DNA for the CDR3 is TGTGCCTGGGACTGGGGAGCGTCGGGCTACGAGCAGTACTTC.

The chain couples TRBV13 to TRBJ2-3; tentative D call: TRBD2 (6 bases). Deletions cut 5 bases from V and 3 bases from J, with 27 bases between. Germline V gene lookup returns CDR1 PRHDT and CDR2 FYEKMQ (reference sequence). The CDR3 has 19 residues. CDR3 bases: TGTGCCAGCAGCACCTCCTTGGGGGGACGCCAGATTAGAACAGATACGCAGTATTTT. Its protein is CASSTSLGGRQIRTDTQYF.

This chain joins TRBV29-1 and TRBJ2-7, with D possibly TRBD1 on 6 matching bases. CDR3 length equals 12 residues. Germline CDR1 is SQVTM and CDR2 is ANQGSEA. Trimming cost V 6 bases and J 1 base, with 10 bases left between them. CDR3 sequence: CSVDTGSYEQYF. CDR3 bases: TGCAGCGTCGATACAGGGTCCTACGAGCAGTACTTC.

This clone was recorded only once. The chain couples TRBV20-1 to TRBJ2-2, with D uncertain. Trimming pared 2 bases from V and 6 bases from J, leaving 4 bases between. The CDR3 consists of 11 residues. CDR1 is DFQATT and CDR2 is SNEGSKA in the germline V gene (reference sequence). CDR3 nucleotides: TGCAGTGCTAGATCCTCCGGGGAGCTGTTTTTT. Translating gives CSARSSGELFF.

The chain carries TRBV19 and TRBJ2-1; D is uncertain. The germline V gene encodes CDR1 LNHDA and CDR2 SQIVND (reference sequence). V was cut by 5 bases and J by 0 bases, with 8 bases left in between. This CDR3 contains 14 residues. The CDR3 nucleotides read TGTGCCAGTAGTTGGGCTAGCTCCTACAATGAGCAGTTCTTC. This codes for CASSWASSYNEQFF.

The V gene is TRBV7-9, the J gene TRBJ2-3; TRBD2 agrees at 10 bases. In germline, CDR1 is SEHNR, CDR2 FQNEAQ (reference sequence). This CDR3 comprises 16 residues. J was trimmed by 1 base and V by 4 bases; bases with no gene match: 5. CDR3 sequence: CASSSRTSGRTDTQYF. CDR3 DNA: TGTGCCAGCAGCTCGCGGACTAGCGGTCGCACAGATACGCAGTATTTT.

The rearrangement uses TRBV27 and TRBJ2-3, with a weak D call TRBD1 (6 bases). Trimming took 10 bases from V and 4 from J, leaving 9 bases between them. The germline gives CDR1 MNHEY, CDR2 SMNVEV (reference sequence). The CDR3 spans 11 residues. The CDR3, as DNA: TGTGCCATACAGGGCGCAGATACGCAGTATTTT. Its translation is CAIQGADTQYF.

This chain links TRBV4-2 with TRBJ2-2; possible D gene TRBD1, 6 bases. The CDR3 extends over 12 amino acids. Germline CDR1 LGHNA, CDR2 YNFKEQ. Trimming shortened V by 6 bases and J by 5 bases, and 7 bases separated the two germline ends. The CDR3 bases are TGTGCCAGCAGGCAGGGGACCGGGGAGCTGTTTTTT. It is translated as CASRQGTGELFF.

V and J are TRBV5-6 and TRBJ2-7; 10 positions match TRBD2. The CDR3 loop spans 14 amino acids. From germline, CDR1 is SGHDT and CDR2 YYEEEE. The V and J ends lost 4 bases and 4 bases, in that order; junction bases with no gene match: 5. CDR3 sequence (DNA): TGTGCCAGCAGCGTAGGGACTAGCGCATACGAGCAGTACTTC. Residues: CASSVGTSAYEQYF.

The rearrangement links TRBV29-1 to TRBJ2-4; the match to TRBD1 covers 8 bases. After removal of 6 bases from V and 8 bases from J, the junction contained 6 bases not matched to a gene. The CDR3 has 12 amino acids. Germline-derived CDR1 and CDR2 are SQVTM and ANQGSEA. The CDR3 bases are TGCAGCGTGTGGACAGGGCGGGACATTCAGTACTTC. Amino acid sequence: CSVWTGRDIQYF.

This clone has a single count. V usage is TRBV6-5 and J usage is TRBJ2-7, with 9 bases fitting TRBD2. CDR3 length equals 15 residues. Trimming at V came to 8 bases and at J to 1 base, leaving 9 bases not matched to a gene. Germline assignment: CDR1 MNHEY and CDR2 SVGAGI. The CDR3 loop reads CASGQRGAGSYEQYF. DNA of the CDR3: TGTGCCAGCGGGCAGCGGGGGGCCGGGTCCTACGAGCAGTACTTC.

This clone was counted a single time. V usage is TRBV19 and J usage is TRBJ1-4; 7 nucleotides match TRBD1. The junction had 10 bases not matched to a gene; V was cut back by 5 bases and J by 4 bases. The CDR3 runs 16 residues. The germline gives CDR1 LNHDA, CDR2 SQIVND (reference sequence). DNA for the CDR3: TGTGCCAGTAGTCCCCAAAAGGGGGCGGATAATGAAAAACTGTTTTTT. Residues: CASSPQKGADNEKLFF.

This clone was seen once. The chain joins TRBV27 to TRBJ2-3; 7 nucleotides align to TRBD1. The germline V gene has CDR1 MNHEY and CDR2 SMNVEV (reference sequence). The CDR3 has 14 amino acids. The V and J ends lost 8 bases and 0 bases, in that order; junction bases with no gene match: 5. The CDR3 DNA follows: TGTGCCAGCCGGCCGGGACAGAGCACAGATACGCAGTATTTT. This translates into CASRPGQSTDTQYF.

The chain is built from TRBV27 and TRBJ1-2; 11 bases line up with TRBD1. V was clipped by 6 bases and J by 4 bases; unmatched bases: 7. CDR3 length: 15 residues. The V gene's germline CDR1 is MNHEY and CDR2 SMNVEV (reference sequence). The DNA for the CDR3 is TGTGCCAGCAGACCACGGACAGGGGGCGGCTATGGCTACACCTTC. Amino acid sequence: CASRPRTGGGYGYTF.